Listed below are T cell receptor beta chains from one sample, sequenced in a study of memory CD8 T cells in hepatitis C reinfection. Some clones are missing from TCRdb's copy, which holds only in-frame ones; the method was immunoSEQ multiplex PCR. The sample has approximately 46,000 clones; 85% to 90% are singletons. Sequencing was carried out using naive CD8+ T cells sorted from blood. These receptors all stem from a man aged 18-30 years with hepatitis C virus infection. The CDR3 runs from the conserved cysteine through the conserved F or W. D genes are given only for firm matches. Expanded clones get a size class; other rows say once, few or many, or leave the size out.

J,V,D,size,DNA,CDR3
TRBJ2-1,TRBV19,.,.,TGTGCCAGTAGTTTCCGGGTCCTCCTTTCTCTCTACAATGAGCAGTTCTTC,CASSFRVLLSLYNEQFF
TRBJ2-5,TRBV7-9,TRBD1,.,TGTGCCAGCAGCTCGTCCGGGACAGGGATGCAAGAGACCCAGTACTTC,CASSSSGTGMQETQYF
TRBJ1-1,TRBV7-9,TRBD1,once,TGTGCCAGCAGCTTAGGGAGGACAGGAGGGAATCCTGAAGCTTTCTTT,CASSLGRTGGNPEAFF
TRBJ1-2,TRBV4-2,.,.,TGTGCCAGCAGCCAAGGTAAAGGCTACACCTTC,CASSQGKGYTF
TRBJ2-5,TRBV5-4,TRBD1,once,TGTGCCAGCGGGACAGGGACAGAGACCCAGTACTTC,CASGTGTETQYF
TRBJ2-3,TRBV9,.,.,TGTGCCAGCAGCCCCCAAGGGGGGGGGAGGGCAGATACGCAGTATTTT,CASSPQGGGRADTQYF
TRBJ1-1,TRBV28,.,once,TGTGCCAGCAGACCGGGGGTGCGCACTGAAGCTTTCTTT,CASRPGVRTEAFF
TRBJ2-1,TRBV19,TRBD2,.,TGTGCCAGTAGCTGGGGGGGACCCTACAATGAGCAGTTCTTC,CASSWGGPYNEQFF
TRBJ2-1,TRBV2,TRBD2,once,TGTGCCAGCACCCACCCCTCTAGCGGGAGTAATAGTGAGCAGTTCTTC,CASTHPSSGSNSEQFF
TRBJ2-1,TRBV29-1,TRBD1,.,TGCAGCGTTGTGAGGGACAGCTCCTACAATGAGCAGTTCTTC,CSVVRDSSYNEQFF
TRBJ2-7,TRBV10-2,.,.,TGCGCCAGCAGTCCTAGCGCCTCCTACGAGCAGTACTTC,CASSPSASYEQYF
TRBJ2-1,TRBV29-1,.,.,TGCAGCGTGTATAGCGGAGATGGGGCCAATGAGCAGTTCTTC,CSVYSGDGANEQFF
TRBJ2-3,TRBV27,.,once,TGTGCCAGCAGTTTATCAACTTCGGGAGCAGATACGCAGTATTTT,CASSLSTSGADTQYF
TRBJ2-5,TRBV13,.,.,TGTGCCAGTTCGTTTGACCAAGAGACCCAGTACTTC,CASSFDQETQYF
TRBJ1-5,TRBV7-7,TRBD1,once,TGTGCTAGCAGCTCCGGGTCGGGACAGGGGCCTACTTTGAATCAGCCCCAGCATTTT,CASSSGSGQGPTLNQPQHF
TRBJ2-1,TRBV5-6,TRBD1,.,TGTGCCAGCAGCAACGTCTTTGGGGACAGGGACGACAATGAGCAGTTCTTC,CASSNVFGDRDDNEQFF
TRBJ2-3,TRBV7-9,TRBD2,.,TGTGCCAGCAGCTTAAGGACTAGCGGAGGGTCTAGCACAGATACGCAGTATTTT,CASSLRTSGGSSTDTQYF
TRBJ1-6,TRBV11-2,.,once,TGTGCCAGCAGCTCTGGGACAAGCACTAAGAATTCACCCCTCCACTTT,CASSSGTSTKNSPLHF